This T cell receptor beta chain comes out of a study of control samples from healthy donors and cancer patients. Trimming removed 0 bases from V and 3 bases from J; junction bases left unmatched: 10. Germline V gene data show CDR1 as SGDLS and CDR2 as YYNGEE. The CDR3 covers 17 residues. Generated by immunoSEQ multiplex PCR, the TCRdb table keeps only in-frame clones and is missing some. The table shows fewer than 150,000 clones, with 90% occurring only once. Sequencing was done on a sample of blood. This chain joins TRBV9 and TRBJ2-3, with TRBD2 matching 7 bases. This clonotype was obtained from a young man in good health. Here the CDR3 reads CASSVAPLAVLTDTQYF. Written as DNA, the CDR3 is TGTGCCAGCAGCGTAGCCCCCCTAGCGGTTCTTACAGATACGCAGTATTTT.